This T cell receptor beta chain was sequenced in a study of Ad26.COV2.S vaccination and SARS-CoV-2 variants. Overall study: Intramuscular Ad26.COV2.S at 5x10^10 or 1x10^11 viral particles. Study conclusions and caveats: The analyses of TCR breadth and depth may have understated the size of total T cell responses.

Only in-frame clones appear in the TCRdb table, and some are missing; sequencing was by immunoSEQ multiplex PCR. The sample has around 310,000 clones, around 90% seen once. Trimming stripped 0 bases from V and 1 base from J, with 6 bases between. This CDR3 region has 14 residues. Germline CDR1 reads LNHNV; CDR2 reads YYDKDF (reference sequence). Stated treatment: some 19 received Ad26.COV2.S at low or high dose, single or two shots; a few received placebo; per-sample allocation not given. Collection of the samples took place on day 63 after the first injection of vaccine or placebo. A remark on this clone: What it binds is not known.

Sample: peripheral blood, taken in a trial of Ad26.COV2.S vaccine versus placebo. This chain joins TRBV15 and TRBJ1-1; D is undetermined. The sequence was obtained from a person between 18 and 65 years old who received the Ad26.COV2.S COVID-19 vaccine or a placebo. CDR3 sequence reads: CATSRDRQNTEAFF. DNA for the CDR3: TGTGCCACCAGCAGAGATCGCCAGAACACTGAAGCTTTCTTT.